The clone carrying this T cell receptor (beta chain) was seen only a few times. This sample stems from a study of regulatory T cells in long-lasting Graves disease. Arm-PCR of CDR3 regions and iRepertoire HTBI primers were the basis on which TCR beta libraries were built. TCRdb used MiXCR to reprocess the multiplex PCR reads, holding one entry per CDR3 protein. The top ten clones hold roughly 7.7% of a sample with about 400,000 distinct CDR3 sequences, 14% to 15% of them seen once. Time point described: newly diagnosed GD, antithyroid drugs for less than 3 months. Isolated PBMC RNA provided the starting material for the TCR library. V was cut by 1 base and J by 4 bases, with 11 bases left in between. This CDR3 spans 15 amino acids. Germline CDR1 and CDR2: LNHNV and YYDKDF (reference sequence). These data also formed part of another study, on T cells in Graves' hyperthyroidism and ophthalmopathy. As reported in that work: An initial round of RT-PCR targeting the TCR CDR3 relied on the HTBI primer set. Most thyroid clonotypes expanded above 0.001 were also detected in blood. Ophthalmopathy was told apart from stable hyperthyroidism by a 13 V-J model. Ophthalmopathy was model-predicted a median about six months pre-onset.

The input for sequencing was peripheral blood mononuclear cells (PBMCs), taken at new diagnosis, from a patient treated with antithyroid drugs. The source is a woman aged 40 to 50 with Graves disease. The chain uses TRBV15 and TRBJ1-3; a possible D gene is TRBD1 (5 bases). This CDR3 reads CATSRVTGVGNTIYF. CDR3 nucleotide sequence: TGTGCCACCAGCAGAGTAACAGGCGTGGGAAACACCATATATTTT.